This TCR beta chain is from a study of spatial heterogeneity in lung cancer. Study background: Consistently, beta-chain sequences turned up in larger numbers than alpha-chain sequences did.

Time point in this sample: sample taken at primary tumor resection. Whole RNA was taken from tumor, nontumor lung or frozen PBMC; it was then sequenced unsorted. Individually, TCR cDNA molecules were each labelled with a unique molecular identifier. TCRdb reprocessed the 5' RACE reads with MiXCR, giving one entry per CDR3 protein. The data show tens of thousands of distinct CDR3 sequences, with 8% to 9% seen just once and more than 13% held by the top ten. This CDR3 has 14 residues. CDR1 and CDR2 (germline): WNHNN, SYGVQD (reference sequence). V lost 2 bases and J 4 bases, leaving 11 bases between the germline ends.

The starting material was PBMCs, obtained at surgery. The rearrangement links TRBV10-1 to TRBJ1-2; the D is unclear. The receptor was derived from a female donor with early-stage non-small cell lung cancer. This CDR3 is CASSEEGMGYGYTF. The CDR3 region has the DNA TGCGCCAGCAGTGAGGAGGGAATGGGCTATGGCTACACCTTC.